The rows below give T cell receptor beta chains drawn from one sample of a study of tumor-infiltrating lymphocytes in localized non-small cell lung cancer. Assay: immunoSEQ multiplex PCR; the TCRdb copy retains only in-frame clones and omits some. The repertoire holds under 8,000 clones, with around two thirds as singletons. Input material: uninvolved lung tissue not adjacent to the tumor. Receptors originate from a human donor with non-small cell lung cancer. Both conserved end residues are part of each CDR3. A D gene is named only where the DNA matches it firmly. Clone size appears in some rows only: once, few, many, or a class for an expanded clone.

size	D	V	J	CDR3	DNA
.	.	TRBV20-1	TRBJ2-3	CSADRTDTQYF	TGCAGTGCCGACCGCACAGATACGCAGTATTTT
.	TRBD2	TRBV19	TRBJ2-2	CASIPSGRAGNTGELFF	TGTGCCAGTATTCCCAGCGGGAGGGCCGGGAACACCGGGGAGCTGTTTTTT
.	TRBD1	TRBV6-1	TRBJ1-4	CASSKPRGQGGKLFF	TGTGCCAGCAGTAAGCCCAGGGGACAGGGCGGAAAACTGTTTTTT
.	.	TRBV9	TRBJ2-7	CASSVTGTREQYF	TGTGCCAGCAGCGTCACCGGGACGAGGGAGCAGTACTTC
once	.	TRBV21-1	TRBJ2-5	CASSRLELTGETQYF	TGTGCCAGCAGCAGACTAGAGCTTACAGGAGAGACCCAGTACTTC
.	TRBD1	TRBV5-1	TRBJ1-2	CASSANPRDSINYGYTF	TGCGCCAGCAGCGCCAACCCCCGGGACAGCATTAACTATGGCTACACCTTC
few	TRBD1	TRBV6-5	TRBJ1-1	CASRGRQGKNTEAFF	TGTGCCAGCAGAGGCCGACAGGGGAAGAACACTGAAGCTTTCTTT
once	.	TRBV6-6	TRBJ2-4	CASSYDAKNIQYF	TGTGCCAGCAGTTATGACGCCAAAAACATTCAGTACTTC
.	TRBD2	TRBV5-1	TRBJ2-3	CASSLESSGRTDTQYF	TGCGCCAGCAGCTTGGAGTCCAGCGGGAGGACAGATACGCAGTATTTT
.	TRBD2	TRBV11-3	TRBJ2-1	CASSFSGSYGEQFF	TGTGCCAGCAGCTTTAGCGGGTCGTACGGTGAGCAGTTCTTC
.	.	TRBV6-5	TRBJ2-7	CASSYSGAMSSYEQYF	TGTGCCAGCAGTTACTCGGGCGCAATGAGCTCCTACGAGCAGTACTTC
.	.	TRBV7-9	TRBJ2-6	CASSLEGLVNVLTF	TGTGCCAGCAGCTTAGAGGGACTGGTCAACGTCCTGACTTTC
.	TRBD1	TRBV30	TRBJ2-3	CAWSGDRGPQYF	TGTGCCTGGAGTGGGGACAGGGGGCCGCAGTATTTT
.	.	TRBV7-9	TRBJ1-4	CASSLAWGGADPSEKLFF	TGTGCCAGCAGCTTAGCTTGGGGGGGCGCGGACCCCTCTGAAAAACTGTTTTTT
.	TRBD2	TRBV11-3	TRBJ2-1	CASSLVGTRSSYNEQFF	TGTGCCAGCAGCTTAGTGGGGACTAGGAGCTCCTACAATGAGCAGTTCTTC
.	.	TRBV25-1	TRBJ2-2	CASSDRGSNTGELFF	TGTGCCAGCAGTGACCGCGGTTCCAACACCGGGGAGCTGTTTTTT
.	TRBD2	TRBV10-3	TRBJ2-7	CAIRTSGSFYEQYF	TGTGCCATCAGAACTAGCGGGAGTTTTTACGAGCAGTACTTC
.	.	TRBV25-1	TRBJ2-1	CASSESPGSSYNEQFF	TGTGCCAGCAGTGAATCCCCCGGTAGCTCCTACAATGAGCAGTTCTTC
.	TRBD1	TRBV10-3	TRBJ2-7	CAITKGASYEQYF	TGTGCCATCACTAAGGGGGCGTCCTACGAGCAGTACTTC
.	.	TRBV27	TRBJ2-5	CASSPPLGQRETQYF	TGTGCCAGCAGTCCCCCCCTCGGGCAACGGGAGACCCAGTACTTC
few	TRBD2	TRBV5-1	TRBJ2-5	CASSTSTSGGGETQYF	TGCGCCAGCAGCACCTCGACTAGCGGAGGGGGGGAGACCCAGTACTTC
.	.	TRBV5-6	TRBJ2-7	CASTRRGGSYEQYF	TGTGCCAGCACCAGGAGGGGGGGCTCCTACGAGCAGTACTTC
once	.	TRBV11-2	TRBJ2-7	CASSLTYEQYF	TGTGCCAGCAGCTTGACTTACGAGCAGTACTTC
.	.	TRBV7-6	TRBJ2-1	CASSRIRTSSYNEQFF	TGTGCCAGCAGCCGGATTCGGACAAGCTCCTACAATGAGCAGTTCTTC